The subject of this entry is one T cell receptor (beta chain). Its matching antigen is unknown. The CDR3 consists of 12 residues. Germline CDR1 is DFQATT and CDR2 is SNEGSKA (reference sequence). This sample was taken from a study of monozygotic twins with inflammatory bowel disease. Each donor had less than 3 ml of blood drawn. Study results and limitations: Support was lacking for any single strong IBD-associated signal or clonotype. The inverse Simpson measure of TCRbeta diversity was lower in IBD patients than in healthy co-twins.

TCRdb reprocessed the 5' RACE reads; each CDR3 protein has one entry and no DNA is given. There are 80,000 or so distinct CDR3 sequences in the sample, with about 8% held by the top ten. Sequences were obtained from blood. This clonotype was obtained from a human donor with ulcerative colitis or Crohn's disease, or a healthy co-twin of an affected twin (not recorded which). The rearrangement joins TRBV20-1 to TRBJ2-7; TCRdb's D call, TRBD1, is unchecked because there is no DNA. The CDR3 here is CSAVDNLYEQYF.